This record covers a single TCR beta chain. Its specificity is not known. The germline gives CDR1 LGHNA, CDR2 YSLEER. V was cut by 2 bases and J by 2 bases, with 8 bases left in between. CDR3 length: 14 amino acids. The data originate from a study of blood T cells in healthy people across ages. Points from the study as a whole: Measured against age, TCR beta diversity per million T cells decreased in a roughly linear manner.

Combining a sample-barcoded 5' primer with a J-beta primer mix, a second PCR ran for roughly 6 to 11 cycles. TCRdb reanalysed the 5' RACE reads using MiXCR and keeps one entry per CDR3 protein. Of 650,000 to 1,000,000 distinct CDR3 sequences in the sample, under 40% are singletons; the top ten hold around 13%. Sequencing was carried out using blood. The TCR originated in a man aged 18-30 years in good health. This rearrangement joins TRBV4-3 to TRBJ2-3; D perhaps matches TRBD1 (5 bases). As DNA, the CDR3 is TGCGCCAGCAGCCAAAAGGGGATCACAGATACGCAGTATTTT. This encodes CASSQKGITDTQYF.